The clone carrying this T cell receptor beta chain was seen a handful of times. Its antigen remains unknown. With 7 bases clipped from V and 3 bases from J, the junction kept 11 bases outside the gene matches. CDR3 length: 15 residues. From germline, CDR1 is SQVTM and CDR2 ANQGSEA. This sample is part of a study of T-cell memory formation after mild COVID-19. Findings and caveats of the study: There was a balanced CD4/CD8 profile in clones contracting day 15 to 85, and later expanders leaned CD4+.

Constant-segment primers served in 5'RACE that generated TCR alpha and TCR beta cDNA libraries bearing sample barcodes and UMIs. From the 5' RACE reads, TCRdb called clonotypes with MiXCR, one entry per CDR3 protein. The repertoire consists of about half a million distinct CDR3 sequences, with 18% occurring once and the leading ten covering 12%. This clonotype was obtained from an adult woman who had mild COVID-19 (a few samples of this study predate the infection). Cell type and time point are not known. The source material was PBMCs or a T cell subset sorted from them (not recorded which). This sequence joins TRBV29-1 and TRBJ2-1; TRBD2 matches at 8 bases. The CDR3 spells CSALQTGRGYNEQFF. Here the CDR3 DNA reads TGCAGCGCCCTACAAACCGGGAGGGGCTACAATGAGCAGTTCTTC.